The 15 T cell receptor beta chains given below trace back to one sample, sequenced in a study of T cell responses to AZD1222 COVID-19 vaccine. Assay: immunoSEQ multiplex PCR; the TCRdb copy retains only in-frame clones and omits some. The table has tens of thousands of clones, around 80% seen once; the top ten hold about 5.3%. The specimen comprised peripheral blood, sampled on day 0 of AZD1222 vaccination. The receptors originated from an adult in good health.

This chain connects TRBV27 to TRBJ2-2; D remains ambiguous. CDR1 is MNHEY and CDR2 is SMNVEV in the germline V gene (reference sequence). The CDR3 spans 12 residues. Trimming pared 4 bases from V and 2 bases from J, leaving 2 bases between. The CDR3, as DNA: TGTGCCAGCAGTTCCAACACCGGGGAGCTGTTTTTT. This gives the protein CASSSNTGELFF.

V usage is TRBV27 and J usage is TRBJ2-7; 7 nucleotides match TRBD2. Germline CDR1 MNHEY, CDR2 SMNVEV (reference sequence). The CDR3 runs to 16 residues. Trimming cost V 11 bases and J 3 bases; bases outside gene matches: 19. The CDR3 coding sequence is TGTGCCGTCCCCGGCCCAGGCAGCGGGATCAACTACGAGCAGTACGTC. Translation: CAVPGPGSGINYEQYV.

The chain has TRBV7-2 and TRBJ1-3; 7 bases agree with TRBD1. This CDR3 contains 16 residues. Germline-derived CDR1 and CDR2 are SGHTA and FQGNSA. Unmatched junction bases numbered 8, after V lost 2 bases and J lost 4 bases. The CDR3 region has the DNA TGTGCCAGCAGCTTATCAGGGGGGAAGGGGGGAAACACCATATATTTT. This codes for CASSLSGGKGGNTIYF.

Here the CDR3 reads CASSWTGSNQPQHF. DNA for the CDR3: TGTGCCAGCAGCTGGACAGGGAGCAATCAGCCCCAGCATTTT. The gene calls are TRBV5-5 and TRBJ1-5, with TRBD1 identical over 8 bases. CDR3 length: 14 amino acids. V shed 3 bases, J shed 1 base, and the junction held 0 bases outside the gene matches. Germline V gene sequence: CDR1 SGHKS, CDR2 YYEKEE (reference sequence).

J is TRBJ2-4 and V is TRBV6-1, with 12 positions matching TRBD2. This CDR3 contains 16 residues. Per germline, CDR1 MNHNS and CDR2 SASEGT. J lost 6 bases, V lost 1 base, and 4 bases had no gene match. This CDR3 is CASSEGLAGGGNIQYF. As DNA, the CDR3 is TGTGCCAGCAGTGAAGGTCTAGCGGGAGGGGGAAACATTCAGTACTTC.

The V call is TRBV12-5, the J call TRBJ2-7; D may be TRBD2 (5 bases). V shed 3 bases and J shed 2 bases, with 14 bases lying between them. Germline CDR1 LGHNT, CDR2 FRNRAP. The CDR3 runs to 15 residues. CDR3 nucleotide sequence: TGTGCTAGTGGTTTCGTCGAGAGGGAAACCTACGAGCAGTACTTC. Its translation: CASGFVERETYEQYF.

This clone was seen just once. The chain carries TRBV11-3 and TRBJ2-5; D tentatively reads TRBD1 or TRBD2 (5 bases each). Germline V gene sequence: CDR1 SGHNT, CDR2 YENEEA. The CDR3 has 14 residues. Trimming cost V 5 bases and J 5 bases, with 15 bases left between them. CDR3 sequence reads: CASSGTVRAETQYF. CDR3 nucleotides: TGTGCCAGCAGCGGGACGGTCAGGGCGGAGACCCAGTACTTC.

This sequence joins TRBV7-9 and TRBJ2-5, with 10 bases matching TRBD1. After removal of 1 base from V and 4 bases from J, the junction contained 3 bases not matched to a gene. This CDR3 contains 15 residues. The germline V gene encodes CDR1 SEHNR and CDR2 FQNEAQ (reference sequence). The CDR3 region has the DNA TGTGCCAGCAGCTTAGGGGACAGGGGAGGAGAGACCCAGTACTTC. Protein sequence: CASSLGDRGGETQYF.

The chain uses TRBV7-9 and TRBJ2-5; D call uncertain. The CDR3 runs 12 residues. Trimming cost V 7 bases and J 0 bases, with 6 bases left between them. Germline V lookup: CDR1 SEHNR, CDR2 FQNEAQ (reference sequence). The CDR3 DNA is TGTGCCAGCAACCTTAACCAAGAGACCCAGTACTTC. It codes for CASNLNQETQYF.

This clone was counted between two and nine times. The rearrangement links TRBV10-1 to TRBJ2-1; a weak D match, TRBD1 (6 bases). The CDR3 has 13 amino acids. Trimming left V 6 bases short and J 5 bases short, with 11 bases between. The germline CDR1 and CDR2 sequences are WNHNN and SYGVQD (reference sequence). The CDR3 sequence is CASSTGQNNEQFF. Written as DNA, the CDR3 is TGCGCCAGCAGCACAGGACAGAACAATGAGCAGTTCTTC.

As DNA, the CDR3 is TGTGCCAGTAGTATAAGGGGTCCGAACACTGAAGCTTTCTTT. As protein: CASSIRGPNTEAFF. This rearrangement joins TRBV19 to TRBJ1-1; D perhaps matches TRBD1 (5 bases). Trimming removed 2 bases at V and 1 base at J, with 8 bases between. Germline CDR1 reads LNHDA; CDR2 reads SQIVND (reference sequence). The CDR3 consists of 14 residues.

The CDR3 nucleotides read TGTGCCAGCAGTTGGGTAGAGACCCAGTACTTC. Translated: CASSWVETQYF. The V and J genes are TRBV6-5 and TRBJ2-5; D gene unclear. Trimming left V 4 bases short and J 4 bases short, with 4 bases between. The CDR3 length is 11 residues. Germline CDR1 and CDR2: MNHEY and SVGAGI.

This clone was recorded only once. The chain recombines TRBV7-6 with TRBJ2-2; D call uncertain. The CDR3 contains 14 residues. The germline V and J ends were trimmed by 3 bases and 7 bases, with 12 bases remaining between them. Per the germline V gene, CDR1 is SGHVS and CDR2 is FNYEAQ. The CDR3 reads CASSLTIHGGELFF. CDR3 DNA sequence: TGTGCCAGCAGCTTGACAATCCACGGCGGGGAGCTGTTTTTT.

This clone rates as medium-sized (0.01 to 0.1%). The chain links TRBV10-1 to TRBJ2-2; D gene ambiguous. V was cut by 2 bases and J by 6 bases, with 4 bases left in between. CDR1 and CDR2 from the germline V gene are WNHNN and SYGVQD (reference sequence). The CDR3 runs to 12 residues. The CDR3 DNA follows: TGCGCCAGCAGTGAGGGGGCCGGGGAGCTGTTTTTT. Its protein is CASSEGAGELFF.

As concerns this clone: The DNA is omitted, as the CDR3 cannot be located on it reliably, and the CDR3 follows TCRdb's listing. The CDR3 loop is CASSNLIKWASGTNTGELFF. The chain couples TRBV21-1 to TRBJ2-2; the tabulated D call, TRBD2, remains unverified against the DNA. TRBV21-1 is listed as a pseudogene. A total of 20 residues make up the CDR3, ends included.